This TCR beta chain came from a study of shared clonotypes between healthy human individuals. The wider study: Contributing individuals were a couple of females and a few males aged 18 to 49.

This CDR3 has 16 residues. Trimming left V 5 bases short and J 4 bases short, with 21 bases between. CDR1 is SEHNR, CDR2 FQNEAQ, per germline (reference sequence). A deep-level run was used for the assay. Genomic DNA of every subset was divided equally among multiple immunoSEQ plates. The repertoire was sequenced with immunoSEQ multiplex PCR; TCRdb's copy has only in-frame clones and lacks some. The profile shows approximately 470,000 clones, around four fifths of them singletons. Around 86 million PBMCs went into genomic DNA for unsorted samples. The chain employs TRBV7-9 and TRBJ2-7; weak D call: TRBD2 (6 bases). This receptor was identified in a woman aged 35 to 49 in good health. Some clones in this sample may be carry-over from other donors' samples. What was sequenced was PBMCs. DNA for the CDR3: TGTGCCAGCAGCCCGACCGGGACTGGTTACTCATACGAGCAGTACTTC. Its translation is CASSPTGTGYSYEQYF.